These T cell receptor beta chains were read from a single sample in a study of T cell responses to AZD1222 COVID-19 vaccine. The protocol was immunoSEQ multiplex PCR, while the TCRdb copy is restricted to in-frame clones and leaves out a portion. The sample yields 100,000 to 120,000 clones, over 85% seen once. This specimen was peripheral blood, taken 28 days after the second AZD1222 dose. The receptors derive from an adult who received the AZD1222 COVID-19 vaccine. Both conserved end residues are part of each CDR3. A D gene is named only where the DNA matches it firmly. Where a row states a size, it is once, few, many or the class of an expanded clone; other rows omit it.

clone size: NA; V gene: TRBV6-5; D gene: NA; J gene: TRBJ1-1; CDR3 DNA: TGTGCCAGCAGTTACAACAGGAACACTGAAGCTTTCTTT; CDR3 protein: CASSYNRNTEAFF
clone size: NA; V gene: TRBV5-1; D gene: NA; J gene: TRBJ1-3; CDR3 DNA: TGCGCCAGCAGCCCCGAAGGGCAAGGAAACACCATATATTTT; CDR3 protein: CASSPEGQGNTIYF
clone size: NA; V gene: TRBV7-2; D gene: NA; J gene: TRBJ2-3; CDR3 DNA: TGTGCCAGCAGCCTTGGACTATCCCTCACAGATACGCAGTATTTT; CDR3 protein: CASSLGLSLTDTQYF
clone size: NA; V gene: TRBV27; D gene: TRBD2; J gene: TRBJ2-1; CDR3 DNA: TGTGCCAGCAGTTTACCCCCGGGGGGGAGCTCCTACAATGAGCAGTTCTTC; CDR3 protein: CASSLPPGGSSYNEQFF
clone size: NA; V gene: TRBV5-1; D gene: NA; J gene: TRBJ2-1; CDR3 DNA: TGCGCCAGCAGCTTGGGCGGGGACCTCTACAATGAGCAGTTCTTC; CDR3 protein: CASSLGGDLYNEQFF
clone size: NA; V gene: TRBV24-1; D gene: TRBD2; J gene: TRBJ2-2; CDR3 DNA: TGTGCCACCAGTGATTTAACGCCTAGCGGGGTCACCGGGGAGCTGTTTTTT; CDR3 protein: CATSDLTPSGVTGELFF
clone size: few; V gene: TRBV5-4; D gene: NA; J gene: TRBJ1-1; CDR3 DNA: TGTGCCAGCAGCTCCTCACGTAGGACTGAAGCTTTCTTT; CDR3 protein: CASSSSRRTEAFF
clone size: NA; V gene: TRBV5-5; D gene: NA; J gene: TRBJ2-7; CDR3 DNA: TGTGCCAGCAGCCCCGCCGGAGGCCTCTATAAGCAGTACTTC; CDR3 protein: CASSPAGGLYKQYF
clone size: NA; V gene: TRBV4-1; D gene: TRBD2; J gene: TRBJ2-1; CDR3 DNA: TGCGCCAGCAGCCAAGACCCTAGCGGGGTCCTCTACAATGAGCAGTTCTTC; CDR3 protein: CASSQDPSGVLYNEQFF
clone size: NA; V gene: TRBV10-3; D gene: TRBD1; J gene: TRBJ1-2; CDR3 DNA: TGTGCCATCAGACCGACAGGGGCCAACTATGGCTACACCTTC; CDR3 protein: CAIRPTGANYGYTF
clone size: once; V gene: TRBV7-8; D gene: NA; J gene: TRBJ1-2; CDR3 DNA: TGTGCCAGCAGCTTAGTCAGGGCGCGGTTGGCAACCCTCTACACCTTC; CDR3 protein: CASSLVRARLATLYTF
clone size: once; V gene: TRBV29-1; D gene: TRBD2; J gene: TRBJ2-1; CDR3 DNA: TGCAGCGTCTGGGAGACTAGCGGGGGTGCCTACAATGAGCAGTTCTTC; CDR3 protein: CSVWETSGGAYNEQFF
clone size: NA; V gene: TRBV7-9; D gene: NA; J gene: TRBJ2-7; CDR3 DNA: TGTGCCAGCAGCCCGGAGGGCGGAGAGCAGTACTTC; CDR3 protein: CASSPEGGEQYF
clone size: once; V gene: TRBV10-1; D gene: NA; J gene: TRBJ2-7; CDR3 DNA: TGCGCCAGCAGTAGGGACTTCTCCTACGAGCAGTACTTC; CDR3 protein: CASSRDFSYEQYF
clone size: NA; V gene: TRBV5-1; D gene: TRBD2; J gene: TRBJ2-3; CDR3 DNA: TGCGCCAGCAGCTTGGGTGGGACTAGCGGAACACTTAGCACAGATACGCAGTATTTT; CDR3 protein: CASSLGGTSGTLSTDTQYF
clone size: NA; V gene: TRBV7-3; D gene: TRBD1; J gene: TRBJ1-2; CDR3 DNA: TGTGCCAGCAGCCCTCAACCCCCGGGACAGGGAATTCGCTACACCTTC; CDR3 protein: CASSPQPPGQGIRYTF
clone size: NA; V gene: TRBV10-3; D gene: TRBD1; J gene: TRBJ2-2; CDR3 DNA: TGTGCCAGCGCCGGGACAGGGGTCCGCACCGGGGAGCTGTTTTTT; CDR3 protein: CASAGTGVRTGELFF
clone size: NA; V gene: TRBV18; D gene: NA; J gene: TRBJ1-1; CDR3 DNA: TGTGCCAGCTCAGGAGGTATTGGGGACACTGAAGCTTTCTTT; CDR3 protein: CASSGGIGDTEAFF
clone size: once; V gene: TRBV6-5; D gene: TRBD2; J gene: TRBJ2-7; CDR3 DNA: TGTGCCAGCAGTTACCTCCCCGGGAGGGGCTACGAGCAGTACTTC; CDR3 protein: CASSYLPGRGYEQYF
clone size: NA; V gene: TRBV5-5; D gene: NA; J gene: TRBJ2-1; CDR3 DNA: TGTGCCAGCAGCTCGAGTAGCTCCTACAATGAGCAGTTCTTC; CDR3 protein: CASSSSSSYNEQFF
clone size: NA; V gene: TRBV19; D gene: NA; J gene: TRBJ1-1; CDR3 DNA: TGTGCCAGTAGTATAGCCTTAGGCGGCACTGAAGCTTTCTTT; CDR3 protein: CASSIALGGTEAFF
clone size: NA; V gene: TRBV9; D gene: NA; J gene: TRBJ1-1; CDR3 DNA: TGTGCCAGCAGCGTAAACGCGGAGGGGCTCTACACTGAAGCTTTCTTT; CDR3 protein: CASSVNAEGLYTEAFF
clone size: NA; V gene: TRBV4-3; D gene: NA; J gene: TRBJ2-7; CDR3 DNA: TGCGCCAGCAGCCAAGATCGCAGGGGTGGCTACGAGCAGTACTTC; CDR3 protein: CASSQDRRGGYEQYF
clone size: NA; V gene: TRBV6-5; D gene: NA; J gene: TRBJ2-4; CDR3 DNA: TGTGCCAGCAGCTACTTCCGGCGGAACGCGGCGGACATTCAGTACTTC; CDR3 protein: CASSYFRRNAADIQYF
clone size: NA; V gene: TRBV15; D gene: NA; J gene: TRBJ1-2; CDR3 DNA: TGTGCCACTAGCGAGGGCCGTAACTATGGCTACACCTTC; CDR3 protein: CATSEGRNYGYTF
clone size: NA; V gene: TRBV18; D gene: TRBD1; J gene: TRBJ1-2; CDR3 DNA: TGTGCCAGCTCACCGTTGAATTGGCCGGGACAGGGCTATGGCTACACCTTC; CDR3 protein: CASSPLNWPGQGYGYTF
clone size: NA; V gene: TRBV27; D gene: NA; J gene: TRBJ1-5; CDR3 DNA: TGTGCCAGCAGTTTTTCCGTTTTAGGCAATCAGCCCCAGCATTTT; CDR3 protein: CASSFSVLGNQPQHF
clone size: NA; V gene: TRBV7-9; D gene: NA; J gene: TRBJ1-4; CDR3 DNA: TGTGCCAGCAGCTTAGGTGGGCGGAATCGGGTAAAACTGTTTTTT; CDR3 protein: CASSLGGRNRVKLFF
clone size: NA; V gene: TRBV12-5; D gene: TRBD1; J gene: TRBJ2-1; CDR3 DNA: TGTGCTAGTGGTTTGGGACAGGGAGCCCACAATGAGCAGTTCTTC; CDR3 protein: CASGLGQGAHNEQFF
clone size: NA; V gene: TRBV19; D gene: NA; J gene: TRBJ1-1; CDR3 DNA: TGTGCCAGTAGTATAGTGGAGGATCGCGCTTTCTTT; CDR3 protein: CASSIVEDRAFF
clone size: NA; V gene: TRBV7-2; D gene: NA; J gene: TRBJ2-7; CDR3 DNA: TGTGCCAGCAGCTTAAGCGTTCGCGGCGAGCAGTACTTC; CDR3 protein: CASSLSVRGEQYF
clone size: few; V gene: TRBV4-1; D gene: NA; J gene: TRBJ2-1; CDR3 DNA: TGCGCCAGCAGCCCGAGCTTGGGGCGCAGCCCATACAATGAGCAGTTCTTC; CDR3 protein: CASSPSLGRSPYNEQFF
clone size: NA; V gene: TRBV3-1/TRBV3-2; D gene: NA; J gene: TRBJ2-2; CDR3 DNA: TGTGCCAGCAGCCCTGGGACACGATACACCGGGGAGCTGTTTTTT; CDR3 protein: CASSPGTRYTGELFF
clone size: NA; V gene: TRBV6-5; D gene: TRBD1; J gene: TRBJ1-4; CDR3 DNA: TGTGCCAGCAGTTTAGGGGGCGAGACTGAAAAACTGTTTTTT; CDR3 protein: CASSLGGETEKLFF
clone size: NA; V gene: TRBV28; D gene: TRBD1; J gene: TRBJ2-2; CDR3 DNA: TGTGCCAGCAGTCCTCGGACAGGGGGCTATGTCGGGGAGCTGTTTTTT; CDR3 protein: CASSPRTGGYVGELFF
clone size: NA; V gene: TRBV10-3; D gene: NA; J gene: TRBJ2-1; CDR3 DNA: TGTGCCACTAGAGTTGGGCTCAGCTCCTACAATGAGCAGTTCTTC; CDR3 protein: CATRVGLSSYNEQFF
clone size: NA; V gene: TRBV3-1/TRBV3-2; D gene: TRBD2; J gene: TRBJ2-3; CDR3 DNA: TGTGCCAGCAGGGGGACTAGCGGGGGTTATAAGGGCACAGATACGCAGTATTTT; CDR3 protein: CASRGTSGGYKGTDTQYF